What follows are 31 T cell receptor beta chains derived from one specimen sequenced in a study of glioma-infiltrating T cells. TCR alpha and beta CDR3 regions were amplified from RNA using iRepertoire nested multiplex PCR. MiXCR was run by TCRdb on the multiplex PCR reads, yielding one entry per CDR3 protein. The table records 150,000 to 200,000 distinct CDR3 sequences, about 40% of them present only once. Sample: glioma tissue, nonneoplastic brain tissue, or PBMCs (not recorded which). The origin of the receptors is a human donor with low-grade glioma or glioblastoma, undergoing nonglioma brain surgery, or in good health (not recorded which).

This CDR3 reads CASSLQGTDIKEQYF. The DNA of the CDR3 is TGTGCCAGCAGCTTGCAGGGAACCGACATCAAGGAGCAGTACTTC. The V call is TRBV5-4, the J call TRBJ2-7, with D possibly being TRBD1 (5 bases). There are 15 residues in the CDR3. Germline V gene data show CDR1 as SGHNT and CDR2 as YYREEE (reference sequence). V was pared by 1 base and J by 7 bases, with 18 bases between. The whole variable domain, remainder taken from reference TRBV5-4 and TRBJ2-7, is ETGVTQSPTHLIKTRGQQVTLRCSSQSGHNTVSWYQQALGQGPQFIFQYYREEENGRGNFPPRFSGLQFPNYSSELNVNALELDDSALYLCASSLQGTDIKEQYFGPGTRLTVT.

Worth noting for this clonotype: A single base separates this from a much larger clone, so it may be a read error. This chain links TRBV6-4 with TRBJ2-2, with no clear D. Trimming took 5 bases from V and 1 from J, leaving 11 bases between them. Germline V CDR1 and CDR2: MRHNA, SNTAGT. The CDR3 is made up of 15 amino acids. The CDR3 here is CASSHKAENTGELFF. The DNA of the CDR3 is TGTGCCAGCAGTCACAAGGCCGAGAACACCGGGGAGCTGTTTTTT.

J is TRBJ1-1 and V is TRBV13; 8 nucleotides agree with TRBD1. Germline loops: CDR1 PRHDT, CDR2 FYEKMQ (reference sequence). The CDR3 is 14 residues long. J gave up 2 bases and V 7 bases, and 6 bases lay outside the gene matches. The DNA of the CDR3 is TGTGCCAGCAACACGGGACAGGTAAACACTGAAGCTTTCTTT. Translated: CASNTGQVNTEAFF.

With regard to this clonotype: This may stem from a read error, because a much larger clone lies one nucleotide away. This rearrangement joins TRBV12-3 or TRBV12-4 to TRBJ1-5, with unresolved D. This CDR3 comprises 15 residues. CDR3 in amino acids: CASSLQLRGGQPKHF. The CDR3 DNA follows: TGTGCCAGCAGTTTACAGCTCCGGGGAGGGCAGCCCAAGCATTTT.

This clonotype has a handful of counts. The chain recombines TRBV3-1 with TRBJ2-1; unclear D gene. The CDR3 spans 12 residues. Per germline, CDR1 LGHDT and CDR2 YNNKEL (reference sequence). V lost 0 bases, J lost 12 bases, and 9 bases lay in between. The CDR3 sequence: CASSQDGWVQFF. Here the CDR3 DNA reads TGTGCCAGCAGCCAAGACGGATGGGTGCAGTTCTTC.

Only a few counts were recorded for this clonotype. This CDR3 fails to terminate in the conserved phenylalanine or tryptophan, so it likely reflects a read error. The chain combines TRBV19 with TRBJ2-7; no clear D. CDR3 length: 14 amino acids. V lost 0 bases and J lost 0, with 6 bases in between. The germline CDR1 and CDR2 sequences are LNHDA and SQIVND (reference sequence). The CDR3 nucleotides are TGTGCCAGTAGTATAGAGCCTAGCTCCTACGAGCAGTACCTC. Amino acid sequence: CASSIEPSSYEQYL.

This clonotype was detected many times. This chain links TRBV27 with TRBJ2-3; 8 bases fit TRBD1. In germline, CDR1 is MNHEY, CDR2 SMNVEV (reference sequence). This CDR3 is 16 amino acids long. The trim removed 2 bases at V and 4 bases at J, leaving 8 bases unmatched. The CDR3 sequence is CASSLAPTGGPDTQYF. As DNA, the CDR3 is TGTGCCAGCAGTTTAGCTCCTACAGGGGGGCCAGATACGCAGTATTTT.

This clonotype was seen at least ten times. The rearrangement links TRBV20-1 to TRBJ1-3, with D hard to call. The length of the CDR3 is 13 residues. V was clipped by 5 bases and J by 4 bases, with 12 bases between them. Germline CDR1 reads DFQATT; CDR2 reads SNEGSKA (reference sequence). The CDR3 spells CSALHSTGNTIYF. In DNA form, the CDR3 reads TGCAGTGCTTTGCACAGTACAGGAAACACCATATATTTT.

In its sample, this clonotype was seen once. Possible read error: a much larger clone is one base away. V usage is TRBV20-1 and J usage is TRBJ2-7; the match to TRBD2 covers 7 bases. The CDR3 length is 15 residues. CDR1 and CDR2 from the germline V gene are DFQATT and SNEGSKA (reference sequence). V lost 3 bases to trimming and J lost 2 bases; unmatched junction nucleotides: 10. Written as DNA, the CDR3 is TGCAGTGCTAGCTCTAGCGGTGTACCCCCCTACGAGCAGTACTTC. Protein sequence: CSASSSGVPPYEQYF.

This clonotype appeared once. J is TRBJ2-7 and V is TRBV5-1, with a weak D call TRBD2 (6 bases). Per germline, CDR1 SGHRS and CDR2 YFSETQ. V was shortened by 4 bases and J by 3 bases, with 17 bases between the two germline ends. The CDR3 contains 15 residues. CDR3 coding DNA: TGCGCCAGCAGCCGCGGGATCTTGTGGGTCTACGAGCAGTACTTC. Amino acid sequence: CASSRGILWVYEQYF.

This clonotype was observed a single time. The chain uses TRBV6-5 and TRBJ2-1; D gene uncertain. The CDR3 covers 12 residues. Germline values: CDR1 MNHEY, CDR2 SVGAGI. Trimming took off 6 bases at V and 5 bases at J, with 8 bases between the two ends. Here the CDR3 DNA reads TGTGCCAGCAGAGAGGTCAACAATGAGCAGTTCTTC. It yields the protein CASREVNNEQFF.

This clonotype was counted many times. The J gene is TRBJ2-5, the V gene TRBV28; 9 nucleotides match TRBD1. The CDR3 consists of 18 residues. V trimming: 2 bases; J trimming: 2 bases; junction bases outside the gene matches: 12. Germline V gene sequence: CDR1 MDHEN, CDR2 SYDVKM. DNA of the CDR3: TGTGCCAGCAGTTTACTTAGCCTGGGACAGGGAAATCAAGAGACCCAGTACTTC. Encoded protein: CASSLLSLGQGNQETQYF.

About this clonotype: With a much larger clone just one base away, this may be a read error. The rearrangement joins TRBV20-1 to TRBJ2-5; TRBD1 matches 7 bases. Looked up from germline, CDR1 is DFQATT and CDR2 is SNEGSKA (reference sequence). The CDR3 is 14 residues long. The CDR3 nucleotides read TGCAGTGCTAGAGATCCCAGGGGGAAAGAGACCCAGCACTTC. Translating gives CSARDPRGKETQHF.

This clonotype was recorded many times. The chain has TRBV2 and TRBJ2-1; possible D gene TRBD2, 6 bases. Germline lookup yields CDR1 SNHLY and CDR2 FYNNEI. The ends were cut back, 8 bases at V and 1 base at J, with 9 bases in the middle. The CDR3 is 13 residues long. This CDR3 reads CASDSGSYNEQFF. As DNA, the CDR3 is TGTGCCAGCGACAGCGGGTCCTACAATGAGCAGTTCTTC.

The J gene is TRBJ2-1, the V gene TRBV27; 9 positions match TRBD2. The germline V gene encodes CDR1 MNHEY and CDR2 SMNVEV (reference sequence). Trimming cost V 9 bases and J 10 bases; bases outside gene matches: 7. The CDR3 runs 12 residues. The CDR3 DNA is TGTGCCAGAGGGATAAGCGGGAGGGAGCAGTTCTTC. Residues: CARGISGREQFF.

Of note for this clonotype: Just one base apart from a much larger clone, this may be a read error. The chain links TRBV4-1 to TRBJ2-1; 9 positions match TRBD2. After removal of 4 bases from V and 8 bases from J, the junction contained 15 bases not matched to a gene. CDR1 and CDR2 from the germline V gene are MGHRA and YSYEKL. The CDR3 sequence is 17 residues long. In DNA, the CDR3 is TGCGCCAGCAGCCTTTCCCACCCTAGCGGGATTTTCGATGAGCAGTTCTTC. This encodes CASSLSHPSGIFDEQFF.

This clonotype appeared many times. This sequence joins TRBV27 and TRBJ1-2; perhaps TRBD1 as D (5 bases). From germline, CDR1 is MNHEY and CDR2 SMNVEV (reference sequence). V gave up 2 bases and J gave up 2 bases, with 15 bases separating them. The CDR3 is 16 amino acids. The CDR3 sequence is CASSLVAGSLNYGYTF. The CDR3, as DNA: TGTGCCAGCAGTTTAGTGGCAGGGTCTTTGAACTATGGCTACACCTTC.

The CDR3 bases are TGTGCCAGCAGGTGGACAGGCGCGGGAAACACCATATATTTT. This encodes CASRWTGAGNTIYF. The chain links TRBV12-3 or TRBV12-4 to TRBJ1-3, with 7 bases that match TRBD1. The CDR3 is made up of 14 amino acids. The J segment lost 4 bases and the V segment lost 6 bases, leaving 6 bases of the junction unmatched.

J is TRBJ1-1 and V is TRBV29-1; tentative D call: TRBD1 (6 bases). The CDR3 is 13 amino acids. Germline-derived CDR1 and CDR2 are SQVTM and ANQGSEA. V was trimmed by 3 bases and J by 4 bases, leaving 12 bases between them. The CDR3 DNA sequence: TGCAGCGTTGATAAACAGGGTGGCACTGAAGCTTTCTTT. Translating it yields CSVDKQGGTEAFF.

This clonotype was seen a single time. Possible read error: a much larger clone is one base away. The V call is TRBV6-2 or TRBV6-3, the J call TRBJ2-7; either TRBD1 or TRBD2 may supply D (5 bases each). Germline CDR1 reads MNHEY; CDR2 reads SVGEGT. Trimming stripped 7 bases from V and 3 bases from J, with 16 bases between. The CDR3 is 14 amino acids. The CDR3 DNA sequence: TGTGCCAGCATCAACCGGGACGGCATCTACGAGCAGTACTTC. Translation gives CASINRDGIYEQYF.

This clonotype was found many times. The rearrangement joins TRBV4-1 to TRBJ1-1; D is uncertain. Germline loops: CDR1 MGHRA, CDR2 YSYEKL. With 0 bases removed from V and 4 bases from J, the gap between germline ends came to 12 bases. This CDR3 is built from 15 residues. The CDR3 nucleotides are TGCGCCAGCAGCCAAGATCATGGGGTCGCCACTGAAGCTTTCTTT. This sequence encodes CASSQDHGVATEAFF.

Details on this clonotype: A much more abundant neighbour one base away suggests this may be a read error. The chain is built from TRBV20-1 and TRBJ2-3; D is tentatively TRBD1 or TRBD2 (5 bases each). CDR3 length equals 16 residues. Germline V lookup: CDR1 DFQATT, CDR2 SNEGSKA (reference sequence). The V end lost 0 bases, the J end lost 2 bases, and 15 bases lay between the germline ends. CDR3 sequence: CSARDRMGRVTDTQYF. The CDR3, as DNA: TGCAGTGCTAGAGATCGTATGGGGCGGGTCACAGATACGCAGTATTTT.

Concerning this clonotype: Given a much more abundant clone one base away, this may be a read error. V usage is TRBV20-1 and J usage is TRBJ2-5; D might be TRBD2 (6 bases). Germline CDR1 DFQATT, CDR2 SNEGSKA (reference sequence). The CDR3 totals 15 residues. V shed 3 bases and J shed 3 bases, with 17 bases lying between them. The CDR3 here is CSASPSVIWEETQYF. The CDR3 nucleotides read TGCAGTGCTAGCCCTAGCGTGATATGGGAAGAGACCCAGTACTTC.

The sample holds many counts of this clonotype. This rearrangement joins TRBV20-1 to TRBJ2-7, with D maybe TRBD2 (5 bases). The CDR3 loop spans 13 amino acids. With 3 bases removed from V and 3 bases from J, the gap between germline ends came to 12 bases. Looked up from germline, CDR1 is DFQATT and CDR2 is SNEGSKA (reference sequence). This CDR3 reads CSASSEVGYEQYF. The CDR3 DNA is TGCAGTGCTAGTAGCGAGGTCGGCTACGAGCAGTACTTC.

A remark on this clonotype: This may stem from a read error, because a much larger clone lies one nucleotide away. The genes are TRBV28 and TRBJ2-1; 8 bases are a match to TRBD2. The CDR3 runs to 18 residues. Per germline, CDR1 MDHEN and CDR2 SYDVKM. The CDR3 here is CASSPDFLSGSSYNEQLF. The CDR3 region has the DNA TGTGCCAGCAGCCCAGACTTTCTGAGCGGGAGCTCCTACAATGAGCAGCTCTTC.

Worth noting for this clonotype: One junction end disagrees with the germline gene, perhaps due to a read error. The CDR3 is CARSDLVPGLKDTQYF. In DNA, the CDR3 is TGTGCCAGAAGTGATTTGGTACCGGGACTCAAAGATACGCAGTATTTT. The genes are TRBV2 and TRBJ2-3, with D perhaps matching TRBD2 (6 bases). CDR1 is SNHLY, CDR2 FYNNEI, per germline. This CDR3 region has 16 residues.

The rearrangement uses TRBV20-1 and TRBJ2-1, with 10 bases matching TRBD2. J was trimmed by 3 bases and V by 0 bases; bases with no gene match: 14. From germline, CDR1 is DFQATT and CDR2 SNEGSKA (reference sequence). This CDR3 spans 19 amino acids. The CDR3 sequence: CSARDSSIPTSGNYNEQFF. CDR3 DNA sequence: TGCAGTGCTAGAGATTCGTCTATTCCTACTAGCGGGAACTACAATGAGCAGTTCTTC.

As regards this clonotype: A read error may account for a junction end that differs from germline. This chain uses TRBV6-5 with TRBJ2-3, with D possibly being TRBD1 (7 bases). The germline CDR1 and CDR2 sequences are MNHEY and SVGAGI. There are 16 residues in the CDR3. CDR3 amino acids: CASSDSQGGKTDTQYF. CDR3 in DNA: TGCGCCAGCAGTGATTCCCAGGGGGGAAAGACAGATACGCAGTATTTT.

With regard to this clonotype: A much larger clone is a single base away; this may be a read error. The genes are TRBV20-1 and TRBJ1-1, with D possibly being TRBD1 (5 bases). The CDR3 loop spans 15 amino acids. The V gene's germline CDR1 is DFQATT and CDR2 SNEGSKA (reference sequence). The CDR3 DNA sequence: TGCAGTGCTGGGGACCCGGGGGGTCTGAACGCTGAAGCTTTCTTT. Encoded protein: CSAGDPGGLNAEAFF.

This clonotype was recorded only once. This may stem from a read error, because a much larger clone lies one nucleotide away. CDR3 DNA: TGTGCCAGCTCATCCCTTGTGACAGACGGAAACACCATATATTTT. Protein product: CASSSLVTDGNTIYF. The J gene is TRBJ1-3, the V gene TRBV18; maybe TRBD1 (5 bases). V lost 5 bases and J 4 bases, leaving 15 bases between the germline ends. Per the germline V gene, CDR1 is KGHSH and CDR2 is LQKENI. The CDR3 is 15 amino acids.

This clonotype was detected many times. This chain joins TRBV15 and TRBJ2-3; D unclear. The germline V gene encodes CDR1 LNHNV and CDR2 YYDKDF (reference sequence). V gave up 1 base and J gave up 1 base, with 6 bases separating them. The CDR3 length is 14 residues. CDR3 in DNA: TGTGCCACCAGCAGAGGTGTAGGCACAGATACGCAGTATTTT. It encodes CATSRGVGTDTQYF.